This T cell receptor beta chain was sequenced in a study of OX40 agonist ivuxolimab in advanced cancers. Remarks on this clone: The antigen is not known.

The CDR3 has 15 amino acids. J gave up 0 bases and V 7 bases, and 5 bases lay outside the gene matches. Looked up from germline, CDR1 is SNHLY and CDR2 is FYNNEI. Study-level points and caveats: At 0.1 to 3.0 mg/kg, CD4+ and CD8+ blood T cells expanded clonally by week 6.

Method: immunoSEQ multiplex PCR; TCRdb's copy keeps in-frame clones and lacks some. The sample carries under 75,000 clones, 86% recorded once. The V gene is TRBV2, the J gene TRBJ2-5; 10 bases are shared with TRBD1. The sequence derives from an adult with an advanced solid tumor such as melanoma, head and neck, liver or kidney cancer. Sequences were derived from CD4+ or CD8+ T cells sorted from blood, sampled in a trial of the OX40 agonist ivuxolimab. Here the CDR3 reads CASNPTGGYQETQYF. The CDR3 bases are TGTGCCAGCAACCCGACAGGGGGCTACCAAGAGACCCAGTACTTC. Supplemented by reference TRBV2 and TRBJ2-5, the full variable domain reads EPEVTQTPSHQVTQMGQEVILRCVPISNHLYFYWYRQILGQKVEFLVSFYNNEISEKSEIFDDQFSVERPDGSNFTLKIRSTKLEDSAMYFCASNPTGGYQETQYFGPGTRLLVL.